The rows below give T cell receptor beta chains drawn from one sample of a study of cytotoxic CD8 clonotypes in ibrutinib-treated CLL. Only in-frame clones appear in the TCRdb table, and some are missing; sequencing was by immunoSEQ multiplex PCR. The table lists 160,000 or so clones, about four fifths of them singletons. Sequences were derived from PBMCs, sampled after 24 months of ibrutinib treatment. Receptor source: a human donor with chronic lymphocytic leukemia. The conserved cysteine and the conserved F or W are not part of the CDR3 here.

V gene | CDR3 protein
TRBV7-9 | ASSLRVDMY
TRBV19 | ASSITGDFGNSPLH
TRBV5-1 | ASSLTGQLNYGYT
TRBV15 | ATSRATSGGSGGY
TRBV9 | ASSVQDSETQY
TRBV6-4 | ASSETGQGSTEAF
TRBV11-1 | ASSWTGGNTEAF
TRBV19 | ASSIPSGAKDTEAF
TRBV30 | GGGPFYGYT
TRBV18 | ASSRNTGTGAPYEQY
TRBV6-1 | ASTWGQTIHTEAF
TRBV6-5 | ASRLKAGGVMLF
TRBV11-2 | ASSLGSGMNTEAF
TRBV5-6 | ASSLAGPQETQY
TRBV28 | ASNRRETGLFQPQH
TRBV11-1 | ASSLWLAGSVGELF
TRBV5-1 | ASSSGFLGPQETQY
TRBV4-2 | ASSQVQGRNEKLF
TRBV11-2 | ASSQRLAQETQY
TRBV13 | ASSLTFWAGEANTGELF
TRBV10-3 | AISGTGLYEQY
TRBV11-2 | ASSPAGTGANYGYT
TRBV20-1 | SASRSGYT
TRBV6-1 | ASSTAGGRNYEQY
TRBV7-3 | ASSSRGRLSEQY
TRBV18 | ASSEDLKGNTIY
TRBV9 | ASSPMNTEAF
TRBV7-9 | ASSRRTGTSGTAGELF
TRBV5-6 | ASTVGWGSANYGYT
TRBV6-1 | ASSERGFPNEKLF
TRBV11-2 | ASSLAQAHSYEQY
TRBV6-5 | ASSYGGVYGNTIY
TRBV6-5 | ASTQRDSVYEQY
TRBV9 | ASSPGDTDTQY
TRBV28 | ASSLSASFNEQF
TRBV11-2 | ASSSRTDYGYT
TRBV30 | AWSVRQGGLAGYGYT
TRBV7-2 | ASRKTGMNYGYT
TRBV6-1 | ASSEARGLGGYT
TRBV6-6 | ASSDLTTEAF
TRBV5-4 | ASSPNRALNTEAF
TRBV9 | ASSARQGEGYT
TRBV6-4 | ASSESRTGASPLH
TRBV27 | ASSSPGVGANVLT
TRBV23-1 | ASSQFTEREKLF
TRBV5-1 | ASSLTLVVTSDISDTQY
TRBV6-5 | ASSYKGNSGNTIY
TRBV23-1 | ASSRTFYYGYT
TRBV29-1 | SVAGEGYGYT
TRBV7-3 | ASSPTGPPTNTQY
TRBV4-1 | ASSQPLAGYYEQY
TRBV7-9 | ASSLVPGNEQF
TRBV7-8 | ASSRGTDSNQPQH
TRBV7-2 | ASSLGLPGAGNTIY
TRBV9 | ASSAGGTDTQY